This entry lists 13 T cell receptor beta chains sequenced from one sample in a study of HIV-infected patients and healthy controls (TCRdb year 2014). Library method: 5' RACE. Reads for this sample came from an Illumina MiSeq. Reverse transcription of around 490 ng RNA was performed with SuperScript III using primers directed against the alpha and beta constant regions. Separate alpha and beta chain libraries were generated by chain-specific third strand synthesis with multiplexing indices. TCRdb trimmed public reads at Q25 via fastp, called clones via MiXCR and kept in-frame beta chains. Each record represents a unique CDR3 protein, reported with the most common genes and DNA among its rows. This sample has approximately 17,000 distinct CDR3 sequences in its table, and roughly 9% of those were observed once. Together, the top ten hold 5.1% of the sample. Whole blood was used without cell fractionation, so the repertoire reflected all unsorted peripheral T cells.

Sequenced: blood. The receptor set was obtained from an adult in good health.

This clonotype showed up many times. The chain combines TRBV3-1 with TRBJ2-1; D gene uncertain. Germline V CDR1 and CDR2: LGHDT, YNNKEL (reference sequence). Trimming stripped 2 bases from V and 7 bases from J, with 3 bases between. The CDR3 extends over 11 amino acids. CDR3 region: CASSQRNEQFF. DNA of the CDR3: TGTGCCAGCAGCCAACGTAATGAGCAGTTCTTC.

This clonotype was picked up many times. The chain combines TRBV27 with TRBJ2-7; 7 bases agree with TRBD1. With V trimmed by 6 bases and J by 2 bases, 10 bases remained unmatched. Germline assignment: CDR1 MNHEY and CDR2 SMNVEV (reference sequence). The CDR3 consists of 15 residues. CDR3 loop: CASRDYGQVPYEQYF. The CDR3 DNA reads TGTGCCAGCAGAGACTACGGACAGGTCCCCTACGAGCAGTACTTC.

This clonotype is judged medium-sized. The CDR3 loop reads CASSQEGFRDTQYF. The CDR3 DNA reads TGCGCCAGCAGCCAAGAGGGCTTCCGCGATACGCAGTATTTT. The chain recombines TRBV4-1 with TRBJ2-3, with D unresolved. Germline V lookup: CDR1 MGHRA, CDR2 YSYEKL. This CDR3 spans 14 amino acids. With 0 bases removed from V and 6 bases from J, the gap between germline ends came to 10 bases.

This clonotype was found a few times. The genes are TRBV14 and TRBJ1-1, with D perhaps matching TRBD1 (5 bases). This CDR3 has 17 residues. V lost 0 bases to trimming and J lost 5 bases, with 19 bases between them. CDR1 SGHDN and CDR2 FVKESK come from the germline V gene. As DNA, the CDR3 is TGTGCCAGCAGCCAAGAAAGGGCGGGAGGGGTGAGGACTGAAGCTTTCTTT. Protein sequence: CASSQERAGGVRTEAFF.

This clonotype turned up a few times. The chain employs TRBV4-2 and TRBJ2-3; 11 bases agree with TRBD2. V lost 0 bases to trimming and J lost 6 bases; unmatched junction nucleotides: 5. Germline CDR1 is LGHNA and CDR2 is YNFKEQ. The CDR3 extends over 16 amino acids. The CDR3 protein is CASSQELAGVLDTQYF. CDR3 DNA: TGTGCCAGCAGCCAAGAACTAGCGGGAGTTTTGGATACGCAGTATTTT.

This clonotype has at least ten counts. This sequence joins TRBV20-1 and TRBJ2-2; possible D gene TRBD2, 6 bases. The germline gives CDR1 DFQATT, CDR2 SNEGSKA (reference sequence). The ends were cut back, 1 base at V and 6 bases at J, with 24 bases in the middle. The CDR3 is made up of 18 amino acids. The CDR3 sequence: CSARVGRLANVRAGELFF. DNA for the CDR3: TGCAGTGCTAGAGTGGGGCGTCTAGCGAACGTGAGGGCCGGGGAGCTGTTTTTT.

This clonotype has ten or more counts. This rearrangement joins TRBV6-5 to TRBJ1-6; D is unclear. V lost 5 bases and J 7 bases, leaving 18 bases between the germline ends. Germline lookup yields CDR1 MNHEY and CDR2 SVGAGI. The CDR3 consists of 16 residues. In nucleotides, the CDR3 is TGTGCCAGCAGTCCCACTCCGAACAGTCTGAATTCACCCCTCCACTTT. It encodes CASSPTPNSLNSPLHF.

The gene calls are TRBV13 and TRBJ2-3; D is unclear. CDR1 is PRHDT and CDR2 is FYEKMQ in the germline V gene (reference sequence). The germline V and J ends were trimmed by 4 bases and 2 bases, with 10 bases remaining between them. The CDR3 covers 14 residues. Here the CDR3 DNA reads TGTGCCAGCAGCTCCACCCGACTCACAGATACGCAGTATTTT. Translating it yields CASSSTRLTDTQYF.

This clonotype was counted ten times or more. The J gene is TRBJ2-7, the V gene TRBV18; TRBD1 matches 12 bases. The trim removed 3 bases at V and 2 bases at J, leaving 2 bases unmatched. Per the germline V gene, CDR1 is KGHSH and CDR2 is LQKENI. The CDR3 is made up of 15 amino acids. CDR3 residues: CASSPGTGGAYEQYF. The DNA for the CDR3 is TGTGCCAGCTCACCCGGGACAGGGGGCGCCTACGAGCAGTACTTC.

Many counts were recorded for this clonotype. This chain uses TRBV9 with TRBJ2-2, with 8 bases that match TRBD1. The CDR3 has 15 amino acids. Trimming at V came to 2 bases and at J to 6 bases, leaving 6 bases not matched to a gene. The germline CDR1 and CDR2 sequences are SGDLS and YYNGEE. CDR3 protein: CASSVFQGAAGELFF. CDR3 DNA sequence: TGTGCCAGCAGCGTTTTCCAGGGGGCGGCCGGGGAGCTGTTTTTT.

On this clonotype: A read error may be the cause here, since a much bigger clone is one base away. V gene TRBV6-2 or TRBV6-3 combines with J gene TRBJ2-5; D unresolved. This CDR3 spans 15 amino acids. Germline lookup yields CDR1 MNHEY and CDR2 SVGEGT. This CDR3 is CASSSFLGSQETRYF. CDR3 nucleotides: TGTGCCAGCAGCTCGTTTCTGGGCTCACAAGAGACCCGGTACTTC.

This clonotype has ten or more counts. The chain carries TRBV20-1 and TRBJ2-2; no firm D call. The CDR3 is 14 amino acids. Trimming removed 6 bases at V and 0 bases at J, with 11 bases between. The germline V gene encodes CDR1 DFQATT and CDR2 SNEGSKA (reference sequence). In DNA form, the CDR3 reads TGCAGTGCCACTCGCCAACCGAACACCGGGGAGCTGTTTTTT. Amino acid sequence: CSATRQPNTGELFF.

In its sample, this clonotype was seen many times. The chain combines TRBV6-2 or TRBV6-3 with TRBJ2-3, with D perhaps TRBD2 (6 bases). V was shortened by 5 bases and J by 2 bases, with 8 bases between the two germline ends. The CDR3 covers 13 residues. Germline-derived CDR1 and CDR2 are MNHEY and SVGEGT. The CDR3 loop reads CASSREPTDTQYF. The CDR3 coding sequence is TGTGCCAGCAGTCGGGAGCCCACAGATACGCAGTATTTT.